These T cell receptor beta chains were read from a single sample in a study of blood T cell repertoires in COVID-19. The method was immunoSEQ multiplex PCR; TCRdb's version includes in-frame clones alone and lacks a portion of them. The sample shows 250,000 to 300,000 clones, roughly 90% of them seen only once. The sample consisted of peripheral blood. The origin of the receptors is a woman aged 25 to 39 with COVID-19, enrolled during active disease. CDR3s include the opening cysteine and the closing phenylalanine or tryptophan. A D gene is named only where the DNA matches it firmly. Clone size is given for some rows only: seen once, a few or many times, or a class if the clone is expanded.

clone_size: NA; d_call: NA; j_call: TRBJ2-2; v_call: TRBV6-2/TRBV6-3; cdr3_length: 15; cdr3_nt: TGTGCCAGCAGTCCCCGCGGTGAGAGCACCGGGGAGCTGTTTTTT; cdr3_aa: CASSPRGESTGELFF
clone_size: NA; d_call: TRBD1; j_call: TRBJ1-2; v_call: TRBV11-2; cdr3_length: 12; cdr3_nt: TGTGCCAGCAGCGTGCAGGGGGACGGCTACACCTTC; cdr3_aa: CASSVQGDGYTF
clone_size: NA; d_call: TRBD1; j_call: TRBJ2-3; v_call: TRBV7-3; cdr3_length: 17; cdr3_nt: TGTGCCAGCAGCCTGACCGGGACAGGGGGCCCCACAGATACGCAGTATTTT; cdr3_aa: CASSLTGTGGPTDTQYF
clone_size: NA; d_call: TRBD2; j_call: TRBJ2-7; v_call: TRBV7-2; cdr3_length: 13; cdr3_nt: TGTGCCAGCAGCTCTCTAGCGGGAGGCAAGCAGTACTTC; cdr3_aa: CASSSLAGGKQYF
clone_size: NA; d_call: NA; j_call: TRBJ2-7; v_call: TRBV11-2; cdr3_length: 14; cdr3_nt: TGTGCCAGCAGCTCTAACCCGCCAGGGAATGAGCAGTACTTC; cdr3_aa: CASSSNPPGNEQYF
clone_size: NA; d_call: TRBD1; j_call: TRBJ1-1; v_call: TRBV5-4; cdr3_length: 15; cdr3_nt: TGTGCCAGCAGCTTGACAGGGGATGGGAACACTGAAGCTTTCTTT; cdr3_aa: CASSLTGDGNTEAFF
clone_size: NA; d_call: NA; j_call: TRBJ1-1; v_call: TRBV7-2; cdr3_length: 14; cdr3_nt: TGTGCCAGCAGCCCTAAGGGGGAGGGCACTGAAGCTTTCTTT; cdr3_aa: CASSPKGEGTEAFF
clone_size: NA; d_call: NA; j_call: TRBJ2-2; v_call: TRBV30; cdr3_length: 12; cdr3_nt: TGTGCCTGGAGGAGGAATACCGGGGAGCTGTTTTTT; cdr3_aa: CAWRRNTGELFF
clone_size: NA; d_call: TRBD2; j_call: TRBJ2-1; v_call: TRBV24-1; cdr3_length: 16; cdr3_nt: TGTGCCACCAGTGATCCAGTAGCGGGAGAGATTAATGAGCAGTTCTTC; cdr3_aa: CATSDPVAGEINEQFF
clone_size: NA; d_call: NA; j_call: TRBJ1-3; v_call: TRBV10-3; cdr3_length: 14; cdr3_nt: TGTGCCTCAACTCGCACAGAACAGAGAAACACCATATATTTT; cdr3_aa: CASTRTEQRNTIYF
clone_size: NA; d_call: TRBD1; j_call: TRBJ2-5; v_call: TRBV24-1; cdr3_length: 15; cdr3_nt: TGTGCCACCAGCCCGGGACAGGGGGGTTTGGAGACCCAGTACTTC; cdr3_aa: CATSPGQGGLETQYF
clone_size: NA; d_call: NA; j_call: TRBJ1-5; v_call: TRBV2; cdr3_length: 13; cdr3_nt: TGTGCCAGCGGAACAGGGCCTAATCAGCCCCAGCATTTT; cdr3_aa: CASGTGPNQPQHF
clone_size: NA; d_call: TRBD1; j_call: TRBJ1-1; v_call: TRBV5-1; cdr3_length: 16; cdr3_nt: TGCGCCAGCAGCTTGGCCTACAGGGGCCGGGACACTGAAGCTTTCTTT; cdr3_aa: CASSLAYRGRDTEAFF
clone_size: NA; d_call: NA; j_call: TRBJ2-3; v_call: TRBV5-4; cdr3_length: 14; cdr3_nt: TGTGCCAGCAGCTTGGCCCCTCGCACAGATACGCAGTATTTT; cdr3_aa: CASSLAPRTDTQYF
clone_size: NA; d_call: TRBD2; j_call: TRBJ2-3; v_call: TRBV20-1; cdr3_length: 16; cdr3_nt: TGCAGTGCCAGTGCGTTAGCGGGAGGGTCGACAGATACGCAGTATTTT; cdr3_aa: CSASALAGGSTDTQYF
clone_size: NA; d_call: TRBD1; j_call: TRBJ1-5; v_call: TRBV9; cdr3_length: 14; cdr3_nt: TGTGCCAGCAGCAAACACAGGGGTGGTCAGCCCCAGCATTTT; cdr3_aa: CASSKHRGGQPQHF
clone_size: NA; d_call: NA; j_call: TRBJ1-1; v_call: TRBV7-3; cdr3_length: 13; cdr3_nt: TGTGCCAGCAGCTTGGACGGGGACACTGAAGCTTTCTTT; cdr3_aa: CASSLDGDTEAFF
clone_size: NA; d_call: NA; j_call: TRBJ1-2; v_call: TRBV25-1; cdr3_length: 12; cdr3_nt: TGTGCCAGCAGTGGGGGCGACTATGGCTACACCTTC; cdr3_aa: CASSGGDYGYTF
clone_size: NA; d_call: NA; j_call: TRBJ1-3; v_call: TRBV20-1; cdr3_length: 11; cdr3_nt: TGCAGTGCTTCCTTTGGAAACACCATATATTTT; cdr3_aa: CSASFGNTIYF
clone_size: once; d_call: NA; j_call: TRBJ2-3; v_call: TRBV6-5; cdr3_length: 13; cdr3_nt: TGTGCCAGCAGTTATCCGGGGACAGATACGCAGTATTTT; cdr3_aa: CASSYPGTDTQYF
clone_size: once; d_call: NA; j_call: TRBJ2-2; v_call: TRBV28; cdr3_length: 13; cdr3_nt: TGTGCCAGCCAGGGGGGGAACACCGGGGAGCTGTTTTTT; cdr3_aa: CASQGGNTGELFF
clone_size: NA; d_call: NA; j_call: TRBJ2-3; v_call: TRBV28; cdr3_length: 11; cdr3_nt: TGTGCCAGCACCTCGACAGATACGCAGTATTTT; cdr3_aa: CASTSTDTQYF
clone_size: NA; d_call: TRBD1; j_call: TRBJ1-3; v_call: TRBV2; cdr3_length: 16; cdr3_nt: TGTGCCAGCAGTGATACGGACAGGGCTTCTGGAAACACCATATATTTT; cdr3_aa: CASSDTDRASGNTIYF
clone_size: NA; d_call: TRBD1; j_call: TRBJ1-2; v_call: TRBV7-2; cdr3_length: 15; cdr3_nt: TGTGCCAGCAGCTTAGGGCCAACAGGGGGCAATGGCTACACCTTC; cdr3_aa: CASSLGPTGGNGYTF
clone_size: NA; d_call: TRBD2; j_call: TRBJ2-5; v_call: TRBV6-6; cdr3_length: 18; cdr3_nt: TGTGCCAGCAGTCCACCATACGTAGCGGGGAAGCCCCAAGAGACCCAGTACTTC; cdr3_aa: CASSPPYVAGKPQETQYF
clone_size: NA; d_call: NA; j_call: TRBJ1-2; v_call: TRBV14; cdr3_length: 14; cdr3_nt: TGTGCCAGCAGCCAAGACGGGGACACCTATGGCTACACCTTC; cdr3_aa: CASSQDGDTYGYTF
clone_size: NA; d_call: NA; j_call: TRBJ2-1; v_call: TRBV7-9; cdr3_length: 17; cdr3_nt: TGTGCCAGCAGCTTATTCCAACGAGGAAGCTCCTACAATGAGCAGTTCTTC; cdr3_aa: CASSLFQRGSSYNEQFF
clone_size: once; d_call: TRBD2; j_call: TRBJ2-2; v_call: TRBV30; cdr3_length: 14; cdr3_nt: TGTGCCTGGGCTAGCGGGAGGGCCACCGGGGAGCTGTTTTTT; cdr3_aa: CAWASGRATGELFF
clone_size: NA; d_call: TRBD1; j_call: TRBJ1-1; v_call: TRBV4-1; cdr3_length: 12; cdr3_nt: TGCGCCAGCAGCCGGGACAGGGGGGAAGCTTTCTTT; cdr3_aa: CASSRDRGEAFF
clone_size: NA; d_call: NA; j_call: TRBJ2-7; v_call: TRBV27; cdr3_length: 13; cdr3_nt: TGTGCCAGCAGTTACAGGGTTACCTACGAGCAGTACTTC; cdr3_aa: CASSYRVTYEQYF
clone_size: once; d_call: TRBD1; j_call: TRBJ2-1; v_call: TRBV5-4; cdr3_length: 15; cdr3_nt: TGTGCCAGCAGCTTGGACAGGGGCCCCTACAATGAGCAGTTCTTC; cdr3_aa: CASSLDRGPYNEQFF
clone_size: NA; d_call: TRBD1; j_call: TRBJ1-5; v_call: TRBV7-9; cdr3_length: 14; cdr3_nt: TGTGCCAGCAGCCTACAGGGGGCCCATCAGCCCCAGCATTTT; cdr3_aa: CASSLQGAHQPQHF
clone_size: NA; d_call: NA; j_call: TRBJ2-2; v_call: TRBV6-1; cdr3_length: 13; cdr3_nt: TGTGCCAGCAGTGAAATCGGAGCCGGGGAGCTGTTTTTT; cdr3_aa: CASSEIGAGELFF
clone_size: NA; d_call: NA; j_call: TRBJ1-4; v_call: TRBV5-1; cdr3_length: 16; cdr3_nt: TGCGCCAGCTTCCAGGGGCCTGCTGGTAATAATGAAAAACTGTTTTTT; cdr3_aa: CASFQGPAGNNEKLFF
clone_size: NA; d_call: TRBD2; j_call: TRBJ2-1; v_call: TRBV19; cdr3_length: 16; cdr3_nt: TGTGCCAGTAGTGGGACTAGCGGGAGTTCTTACAATGAGCAGTTCTTC; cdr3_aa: CASSGTSGSSYNEQFF
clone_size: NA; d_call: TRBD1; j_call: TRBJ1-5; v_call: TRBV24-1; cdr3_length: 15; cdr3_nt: TGTGCCACCAGCCCGGGACAGGGGGCCGGGCAGCCCCAGCATTTT; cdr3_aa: CATSPGQGAGQPQHF
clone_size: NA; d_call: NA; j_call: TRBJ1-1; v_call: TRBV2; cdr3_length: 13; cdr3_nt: TGTGCCAGCAGGACGGGTGGGAACACTGAAGCTTTCTTT; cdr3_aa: CASRTGGNTEAFF
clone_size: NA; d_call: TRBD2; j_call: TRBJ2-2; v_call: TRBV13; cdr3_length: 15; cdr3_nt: TGTGCCAGCAGCCAGCTAGCGGGAGTTGGCGGGGAGCTGTTTTTT; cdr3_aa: CASSQLAGVGGELFF
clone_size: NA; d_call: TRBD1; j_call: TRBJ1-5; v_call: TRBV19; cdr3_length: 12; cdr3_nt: TGTGCCAGCTCCAGGGGGAATCAGCCCCAGCATTTT; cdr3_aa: CASSRGNQPQHF
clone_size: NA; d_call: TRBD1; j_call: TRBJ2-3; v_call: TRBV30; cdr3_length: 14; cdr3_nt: TGTGCCTGGGGGCAGGGGGCGCAGAAAGATACGCAGTATTTT; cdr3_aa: CAWGQGAQKDTQYF
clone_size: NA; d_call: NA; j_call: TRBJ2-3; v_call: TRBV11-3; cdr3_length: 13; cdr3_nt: TGTGCCAGCAGCTTAGTCCGGGCAGATACGCAGTATTTT; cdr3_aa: CASSLVRADTQYF
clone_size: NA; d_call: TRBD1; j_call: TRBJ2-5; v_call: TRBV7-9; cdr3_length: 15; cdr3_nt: TGTGCCAGCCCCTTGCCCCTTGACAGGGTGGAGACCCAGTACTTC; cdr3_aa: CASPLPLDRVETQYF
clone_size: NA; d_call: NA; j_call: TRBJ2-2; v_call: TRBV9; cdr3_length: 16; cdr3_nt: TGTGCCAGCAGCCCGAGGGGGTCCCTGAACACCGGGGAGCTGTTTTTT; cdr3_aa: CASSPRGSLNTGELFF
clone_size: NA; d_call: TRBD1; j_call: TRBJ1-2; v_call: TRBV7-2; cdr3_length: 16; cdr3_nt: TGTGCCAGCAGCTTAGGAGGGGACAGCCGGAACTATGGCTACACCTTC; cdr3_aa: CASSLGGDSRNYGYTF
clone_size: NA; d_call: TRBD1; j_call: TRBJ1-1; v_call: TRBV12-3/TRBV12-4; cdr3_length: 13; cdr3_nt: TGTGCCAGCAGTTTACACAGGGGCACTGAAGCTTTCTTT; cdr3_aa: CASSLHRGTEAFF
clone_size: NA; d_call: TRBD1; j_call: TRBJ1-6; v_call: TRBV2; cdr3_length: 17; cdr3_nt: TGTGCCAGCAGTGAAAATCTGCGGACAGGGGATAATTCACCCCTCCACTTT; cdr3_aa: CASSENLRTGDNSPLHF
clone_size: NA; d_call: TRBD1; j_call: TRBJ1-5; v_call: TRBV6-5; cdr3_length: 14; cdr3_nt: TGTGCCAGCAGCTGGGACAGATTCAATCAGCCCCAGCATTTT; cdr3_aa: CASSWDRFNQPQHF
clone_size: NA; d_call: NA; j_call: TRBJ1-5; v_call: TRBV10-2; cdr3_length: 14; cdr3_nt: TGCGCCAGCTCTGGCACAGCTCCGAATCAGCCCCAGCATTTT; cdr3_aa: CASSGTAPNQPQHF